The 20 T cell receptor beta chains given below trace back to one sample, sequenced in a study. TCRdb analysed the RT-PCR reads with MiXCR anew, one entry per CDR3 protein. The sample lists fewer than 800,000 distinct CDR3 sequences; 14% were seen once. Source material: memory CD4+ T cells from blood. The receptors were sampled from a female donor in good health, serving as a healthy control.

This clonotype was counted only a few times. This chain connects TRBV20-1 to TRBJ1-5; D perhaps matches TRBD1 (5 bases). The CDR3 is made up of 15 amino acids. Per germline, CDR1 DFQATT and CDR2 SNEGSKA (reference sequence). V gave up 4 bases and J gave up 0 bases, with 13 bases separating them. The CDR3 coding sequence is TGCAGTGCTATTGTCGGGGCCTATAGCAATCAGCCCCAGCATTTT. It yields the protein CSAIVGAYSNQPQHF.

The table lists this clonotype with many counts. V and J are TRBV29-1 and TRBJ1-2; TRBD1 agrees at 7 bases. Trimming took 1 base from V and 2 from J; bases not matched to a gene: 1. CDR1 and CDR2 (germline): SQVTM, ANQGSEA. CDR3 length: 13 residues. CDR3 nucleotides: TGCAGCGTTGAAGGAGGGGGCAACTATGGCTACACCTTC. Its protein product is CSVEGGGNYGYTF.

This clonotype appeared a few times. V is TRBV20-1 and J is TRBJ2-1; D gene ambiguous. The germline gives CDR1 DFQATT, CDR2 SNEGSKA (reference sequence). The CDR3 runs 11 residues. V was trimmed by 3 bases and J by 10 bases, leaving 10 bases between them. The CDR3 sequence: CSARVVGEQFF. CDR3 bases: TGCAGTGCTAGGGTGGTGGGCGAGCAGTTCTTC.

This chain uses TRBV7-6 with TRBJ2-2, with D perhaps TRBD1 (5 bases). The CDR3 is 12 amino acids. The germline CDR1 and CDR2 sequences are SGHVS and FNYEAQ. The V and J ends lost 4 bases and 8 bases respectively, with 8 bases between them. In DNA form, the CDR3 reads TGTGCCAGCAGCTCTAGACAGGGGGAGCTGTTTTTT. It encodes CASSSRQGELFF. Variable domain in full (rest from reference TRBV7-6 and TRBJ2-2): GAGVSQSPRYKVTKRGQDVALRCDPISGHVSLYWYRQALGQGPEFLTYFNYEAQQDKSGLPNDRFSAERPEGSISTLTIQRTEQRDSAMYRCASSSRQGELFFGEGSRLTVL.

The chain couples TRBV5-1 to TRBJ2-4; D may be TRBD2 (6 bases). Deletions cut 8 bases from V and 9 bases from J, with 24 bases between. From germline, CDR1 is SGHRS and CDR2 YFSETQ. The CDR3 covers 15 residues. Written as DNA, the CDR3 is TGCGCCAGTGGCAGTGGCGGGACCCAGGTCGGCATTCAGTACTTC. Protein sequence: CASGSGGTQVGIQYF.

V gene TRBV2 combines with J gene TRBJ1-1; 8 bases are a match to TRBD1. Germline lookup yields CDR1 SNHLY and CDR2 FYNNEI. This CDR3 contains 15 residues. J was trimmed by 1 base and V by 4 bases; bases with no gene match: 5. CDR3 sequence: CASSVQGARNTEAFF. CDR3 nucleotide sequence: TGTGCCAGCAGTGTCCAGGGGGCTAGGAACACTGAAGCTTTCTTT.

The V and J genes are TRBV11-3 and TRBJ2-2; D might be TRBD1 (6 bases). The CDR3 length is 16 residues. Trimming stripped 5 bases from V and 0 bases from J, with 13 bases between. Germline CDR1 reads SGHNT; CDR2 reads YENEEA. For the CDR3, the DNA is TGTGCCAGCAGCCCAGGGGTAATATCGAACACCGGGGAGCTGTTTTTT. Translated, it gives CASSPGVISNTGELFF.

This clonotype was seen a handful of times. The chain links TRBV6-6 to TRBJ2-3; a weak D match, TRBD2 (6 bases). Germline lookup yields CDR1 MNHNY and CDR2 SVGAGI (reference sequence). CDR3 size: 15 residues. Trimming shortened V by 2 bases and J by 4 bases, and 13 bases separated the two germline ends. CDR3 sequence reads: CASSYAGLLSDTQYF. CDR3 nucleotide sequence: TGTGCCAGCAGTTACGCGGGACTCCTCTCAGATACGCAGTATTTT.

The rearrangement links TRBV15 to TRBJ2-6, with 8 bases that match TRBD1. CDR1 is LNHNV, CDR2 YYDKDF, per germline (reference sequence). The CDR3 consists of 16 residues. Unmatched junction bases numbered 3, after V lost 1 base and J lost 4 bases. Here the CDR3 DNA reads TGTGCCACCAGCAGAGCCCGGGACAGGGGGGCCAACGTCCTGACTTTC. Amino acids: CATSRARDRGANVLTF. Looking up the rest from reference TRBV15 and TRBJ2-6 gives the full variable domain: DAMVIQNPRYQVTQFGKPVTLSCSQTLNHNVMYWYQQKSSQAPKLLFHYYDKDFNNEADTPDNFQSRRPNTSFCFLDIRSPGLGDTAMYLCATSRARDRGANVLTFGAGSRLTVL.

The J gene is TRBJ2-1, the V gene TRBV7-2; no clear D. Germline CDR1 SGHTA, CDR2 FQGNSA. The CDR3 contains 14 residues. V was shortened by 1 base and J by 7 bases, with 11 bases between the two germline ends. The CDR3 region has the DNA TGTGCCAGCAGCTTAGACGGGTGGGTGAATGAGCAGTTCTTC. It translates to CASSLDGWVNEQFF.

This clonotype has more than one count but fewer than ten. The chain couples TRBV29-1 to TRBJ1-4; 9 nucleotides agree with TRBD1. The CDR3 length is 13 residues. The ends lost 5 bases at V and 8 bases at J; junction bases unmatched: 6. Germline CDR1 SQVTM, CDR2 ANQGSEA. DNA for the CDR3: TGCAGCGTTAGGGACAGGGTTGGAGAAAAACTGTTTTTT. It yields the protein CSVRDRVGEKLFF.

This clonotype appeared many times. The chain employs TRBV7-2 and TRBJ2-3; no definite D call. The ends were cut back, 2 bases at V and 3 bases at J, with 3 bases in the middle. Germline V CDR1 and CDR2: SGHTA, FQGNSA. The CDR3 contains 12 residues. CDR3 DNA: TGTGCCAGCAGCTTAATGACAGATACGCAGTATTTT. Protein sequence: CASSLMTDTQYF. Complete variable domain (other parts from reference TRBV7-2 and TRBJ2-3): GAGVSQSPSNKVTEKGKDVELRCDPISGHTALYWYRQSLGQGLEFLIYFQGNSAPDKSGLPSDRFSAERTGGSVSTLTIQRTQQEDSAVYLCASSLMTDTQYFGPGTRLTVL.

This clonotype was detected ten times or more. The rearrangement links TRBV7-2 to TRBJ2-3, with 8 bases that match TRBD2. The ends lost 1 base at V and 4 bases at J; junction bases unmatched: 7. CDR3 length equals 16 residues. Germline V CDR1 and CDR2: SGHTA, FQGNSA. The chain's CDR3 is CASSLGLSGKSDTQYF. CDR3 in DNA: TGTGCCAGCAGCTTAGGACTTAGCGGGAAATCAGATACGCAGTATTTT. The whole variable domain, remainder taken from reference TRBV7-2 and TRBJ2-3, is GAGVSQSPSNKVTEKGKDVELRCDPISGHTALYWYRQSLGQGLEFLIYFQGNSAPDKSGLPSDRFSAERTGGSVSTLTIQRTQQEDSAVYLCASSLGLSGKSDTQYFGPGTRLTVL.

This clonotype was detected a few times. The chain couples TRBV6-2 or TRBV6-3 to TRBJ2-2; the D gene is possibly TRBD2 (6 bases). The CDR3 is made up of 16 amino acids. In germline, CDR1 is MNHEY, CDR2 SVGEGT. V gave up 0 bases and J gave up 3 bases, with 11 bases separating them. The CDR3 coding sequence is TGTGCCAGCAGTTACTCTCCGGGACTTGACACCGGGGAGCTGTTTTTT. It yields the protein CASSYSPGLDTGELFF.

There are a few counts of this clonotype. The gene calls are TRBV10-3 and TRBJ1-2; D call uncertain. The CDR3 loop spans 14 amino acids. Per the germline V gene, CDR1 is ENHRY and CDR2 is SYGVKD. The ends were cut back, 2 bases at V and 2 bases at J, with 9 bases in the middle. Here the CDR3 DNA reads TGTGCCATCAGTGAGCAGGCCCTAAACTATGGCTACACCTTC. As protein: CAISEQALNYGYTF.

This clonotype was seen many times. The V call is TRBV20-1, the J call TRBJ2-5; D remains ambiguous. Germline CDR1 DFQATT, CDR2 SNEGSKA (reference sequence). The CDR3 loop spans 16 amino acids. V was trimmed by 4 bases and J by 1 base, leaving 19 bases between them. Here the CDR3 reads CSATVLGVGFQETQYF. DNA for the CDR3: TGCAGTGCTACCGTGCTTGGCGTGGGGTTCCAAGAGACCCAGTACTTC.

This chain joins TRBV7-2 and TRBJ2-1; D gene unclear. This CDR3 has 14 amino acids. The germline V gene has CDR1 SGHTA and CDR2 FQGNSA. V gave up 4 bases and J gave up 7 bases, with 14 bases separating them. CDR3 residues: CASSSGQFENEQFF. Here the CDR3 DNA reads TGTGCCAGCAGCTCCGGGCAGTTTGAGAATGAGCAGTTCTTC.

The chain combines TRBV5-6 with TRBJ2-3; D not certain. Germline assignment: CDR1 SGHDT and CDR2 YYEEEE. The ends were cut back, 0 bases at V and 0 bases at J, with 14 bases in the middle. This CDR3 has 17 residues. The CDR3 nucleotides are TGTGCCAGCAGCTTGGGTGGTCCCTTCGAAAGCACAGATACGCAGTATTTT. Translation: CASSLGGPFESTDTQYF.

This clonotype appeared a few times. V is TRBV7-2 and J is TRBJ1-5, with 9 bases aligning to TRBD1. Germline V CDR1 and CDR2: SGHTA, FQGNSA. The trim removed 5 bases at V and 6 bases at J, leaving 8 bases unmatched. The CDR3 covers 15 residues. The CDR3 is CASSTGTGLSQPQHF. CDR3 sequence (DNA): TGTGCCAGCAGCACGGGGACAGGGTTGTCTCAGCCCCAGCATTTT.

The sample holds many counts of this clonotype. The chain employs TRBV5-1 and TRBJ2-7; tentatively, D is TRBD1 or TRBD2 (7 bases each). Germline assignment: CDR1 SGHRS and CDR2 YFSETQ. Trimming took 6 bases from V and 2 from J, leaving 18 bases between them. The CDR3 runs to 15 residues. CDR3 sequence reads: CASTLVQGGTYEQYF. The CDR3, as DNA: TGCGCCAGCACCCTGGTCCAGGGGGGGACCTACGAGCAGTACTTC.